This T cell receptor beta chain was captured by sequencing in a study of T cell responses to AZD1222 COVID-19 vaccine. Findings of the study overall: White British donors predominated, females outnumbered males, and clonal diversity was possibly underestimated. It was only after the peak T cell response that any repertoires were sampled. There were vaccine-associated CD4 TCRs across spike, dominant at 160-218 and 743-854.

Profiling relied on immunoSEQ multiplex PCR, and the TCRdb table lists in-frame clones only, not all of them. The table has more than 140,000 clones, approximately 90% seen once. Trimming cost V 5 bases and J 2 bases, with 16 bases left between them. This CDR3 spans 15 amino acids. Germline values: CDR1 SGHDT, CDR2 YYEEEE. A word on this clone: The antigen is undetermined.

The receptor was derived from an adult in good health. The sample consisted of peripheral blood, taken on day 0 of AZD1222 vaccination. The chain recombines TRBV5-6 with TRBJ1-2; TRBD1 might be the D (5 bases). DNA for the CDR3: TGTGCCAGCAGGCGTGGGGGAACGGGGAACTATGGCTACACCTTC. Translation gives CASRRGGTGNYGYTF. The full variable domain, in which reference TRBV5-6 and TRBJ1-2 provide the parts outside the CDR3, is DAGVTQSPTHLIKTRGQQVTLRCSPKSGHDTVSWYQQALGQGPQFIFQYYEEEERQRGNFPDRFSGHQFPNYSSELNVNALLLGDSALYLCASRRGGTGNYGYTFGSGTRLTVV.